This TCR beta chain was recorded in a study of neurological immune-mediated disorders. Study-wide findings and caveats: HTLV-1-associated myelopathy displayed the greatest TCR clonal expansion, and multiple sclerosis exhibited the smallest, lower than that of healthy controls. Phylogenetic grouping assigned the repertoires of 18 of 34 multiple sclerosis patients to a single cluster of related CDR3 sequences. This cluster may be a repertoire-level signature.

The cDNA was generated by 5'RACE with 10-nucleotide random UMIs. TCRdb re-called the 5' RACE reads with MiXCR, one entry per CDR3 protein. The profile shows 50,000 to 85,000 distinct CDR3 sequences, approximately 5.2% of them singletons. This clonotype was seen a few times. The antigen remains unidentified. This TCR came from a woman in her thirties with multiple sclerosis. The sample taken for sequencing was PBMCs.

CDR3 residues: CASSVALEANYGYTF. The CDR3 nucleotides read TGTGCCAGCAGCGTAGCTTTGGAGGCTAACTATGGCTACACCTTC. This chain uses TRBV9 with TRBJ1-2, with unresolved D. The germline V and J ends were trimmed by 0 bases and 0 bases, with 9 bases remaining between them. CDR1 is SGDLS, CDR2 YYNGEE, per germline. The CDR3 totals 15 residues.